The source of this T cell receptor (beta chain) is a study of metastatic and nonmetastatic thyroid tumors. Overall study context: Repertoire comparisons spanned blood and tumor or nodule tissue from malignant and benign thyroid patients. General study findings and limits: Malignant thyroid tumors reportedly had TCR beta diversity that was significantly higher than in benign nodules, in blood and tumor.

None of the patients had undergone any treatment ahead of thyroid surgery. In regard to this clone: Its antigen remains unidentified.

Source study methods: The study's classifier, a distant-metastasis tool for papillary thyroid cancer, was built using CDR3 differences across clinicopathological groups. With MiXCR, TCRdb reprocessed the PCR reads. The V and J calls were not made by the authors but by TCRdb's processing. The data contain 6,000 to 8,000 clones, under 35% of them seen just once; the ten biggest clones take up around 17%. Sequences were obtained from adjacent normal tissue. The source is a male donor with papillary thyroid cancer or a benign thyroid nodule (not recorded which). Some clones in this sample may be carry-over from other donors' samples.

CDR3 in amino acids: CASSDLSVQPQHF. For the CDR3, the DNA is TGTGCCAGCAGTGATCTGTCGGTTCAGCCCCAGCATTTT. The chain is built from TRBV6-1 and TRBJ1-5, with D unclear. Looked up from germline, CDR1 is MNHNS and CDR2 is SASEGT. CDR3 size: 13 residues. V lost 3 bases and J lost 6, with 9 bases in between.